The 5 T cell receptor beta chains below all came from one sample that was sequenced in a study of human T cells and chemical hapten exposure. TCRdb reanalysed the RACE reads using MiXCR and keeps one entry per CDR3 protein. Of roughly 200,000 distinct CDR3 sequences detected, about a fifth appear once; the ten largest clones hold 6% to 8%. Time point of the sample: patch test 1, 2 weeks after DPC sensitization. Described treatment: therapeutic diphenylcyclopropenone sensitization with weekly scalp DPC. Here the sequenced sample was whole blood, taken in connection with sensitization to the hapten diphenylcyclopropenone (DPC). The origin of the receptors is a woman in her forties or fifties with alopecia areata. Some clones in this sample may be carry-over from other donors' samples.

This clonotype was found a few times. This chain uses TRBV15 with TRBJ1-2; 7 positions match TRBD1. V lost 7 bases and J lost 1; bases outside the gene matches: 12. This CDR3 contains 16 residues. Germline CDR1 and CDR2: LNHNV and YYDKDF (reference sequence). CDR3 nucleotide sequence: TGTGCCACCAAAGACCGGACAGGCCCAATTAACTATGGCTACACCTTC. Translation: CATKDRTGPINYGYTF. Full variable domain (outside the CDR3, taken from reference TRBV15 and TRBJ1-2): DAMVIQNPRYQVTQFGKPVTLSCSQTLNHNVMYWYQQKSSQAPKLLFHYYDKDFNNEADTPDNFQSRRPNTSFCFLDIRSPGLGDTAMYLCATKDRTGPINYGYTFGSGTRLTVV.

The CDR3 protein is CSGVRGTVTEAFF. The DNA for the CDR3 is TGCAGCGGGGTACGCGGGACAGTTACTGAAGCTTTCTTT. The rearrangement joins TRBV29-1 to TRBJ1-1, with TRBD1 matching over 7 bases. There are 13 residues in the CDR3. V lost 7 bases to trimming and J lost 5 bases; unmatched junction nucleotides: 10. The V gene's germline CDR1 is SQVTM and CDR2 ANQGSEA.

This chain joins TRBV5-1 and TRBJ2-3; no reliable D call. CDR1 SGHRS and CDR2 YFSETQ come from the germline V gene. The V end lost 5 bases, the J end lost 2 bases, and 18 bases lay between the germline ends. The CDR3 contains 16 residues. The CDR3 DNA sequence: TGCGCCAGCAGTCCCGGGCCAGATCCAGTCACAGATACGCAGTATTTT. Its protein product is CASSPGPDPVTDTQYF.

J is TRBJ2-7 and V is TRBV21-1; the table's TRBD2 call for D was not verified on the DNA. TRBV21-1 is deemed a pseudogene. The CDR3 spans 16 residues. The CDR3 protein is CASSLGLAGFSYEQYF. As DNA, the CDR3 is TGTGCCAGCAGCCTAGGACTAGCGGGATTCTCCTACGAGCAGTACTTC.

In its sample, this clonotype was seen a few times. V gene TRBV12-3 or TRBV12-4 combines with J gene TRBJ2-5; 7 positions match TRBD1. CDR3 length equals 13 residues. V trimming: 3 bases; J trimming: 7 bases; junction bases outside the gene matches: 5. The CDR3 sequence is CASSFGTDLTQYF. The CDR3 coding sequence is TGTGCCAGCAGTTTCGGGACAGACCTGACCCAGTACTTC.